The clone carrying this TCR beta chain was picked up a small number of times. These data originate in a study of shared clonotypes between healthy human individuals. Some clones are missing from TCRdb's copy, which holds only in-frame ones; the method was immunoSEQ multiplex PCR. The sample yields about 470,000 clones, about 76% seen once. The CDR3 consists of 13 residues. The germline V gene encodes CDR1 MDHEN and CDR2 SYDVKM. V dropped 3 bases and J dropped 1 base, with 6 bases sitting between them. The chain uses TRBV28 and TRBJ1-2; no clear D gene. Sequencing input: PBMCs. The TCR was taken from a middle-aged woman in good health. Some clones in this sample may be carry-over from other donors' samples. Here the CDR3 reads CASSFEVNYGYTF. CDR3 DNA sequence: TGTGCCAGCAGTTTCGAAGTTAACTATGGCTACACCTTC.